This T cell receptor beta chain was profiled in a study of blood T cells in healthy people across ages. It was with a sample-barcoded 5' primer and a J-beta primer mix that a second PCR of roughly 7 to 12 cycles was run. Every molecule of cDNA carried a tag from a template-switch adaptor with 12 random nucleotides. One entry per CDR3 protein results from TCRdb running MiXCR on the 5' RACE reads. The table shows 1,500,000 or so distinct CDR3 sequences, with almost 60% occurring only once. Germline V gene lookup returns CDR1 MNHEY and CDR2 SMNVEV (reference sequence). Unmatched junction bases numbered 8, after V lost 4 bases and J lost 5 bases. The length of the CDR3 is 16 residues. There are a few counts of this clonotype. Its antigen remains unidentified. Study observations and caveats: Higher diversity and more naive CD4+ cells were features of long-lived donors, compared to aged donors. Unsorted PBMC input precluded a conclusive naive versus antigen-experienced comparison.

Total RNA amounts of at least 6 micrograms were extracted per sample. The V call is TRBV27, the J call TRBJ1-4, with TRBD1 matching 9 bases. Source material: blood. The sequence was obtained from a man between 18 and 35 years old in good health. CDR3 protein: CASSSIRTGENEKLFF. The CDR3 DNA is TGTGCCAGCAGTTCGATCCGGACAGGGGAGAATGAAAAACTGTTTTTT.